The source of this T cell receptor beta chain is a study of CXCR3-negative and CXCR3-positive naive CD8 T cells (dated by TCRdb to between 2017 and 2020). Background on the whole study: In total, around 150 million TRB reads were obtained, or roughly 1.5 +/- 0.3 million reads per library. Data from 11 donors, pooled across two independent experiments, went into the diversity and physicochemical repertoire analyses. TRBV-TRBJ cluster analysis included naive subsets from about 5 donors and memory cells from 3 donors. The paper as a whole reports these results and caveats: Both naive subsets had comparably high repertoire diversity, while memory CD8+ T cells had much lower repertoire diversity. Compared with CXCR3-negative naive cells, CXCR3-positive naive cells had TRB CDR3s with higher hydrophobicity (lower Kidera factor 4), lower energy, and higher strength and volume indices. Freshly isolated PBMCs were used for most assays because CXCR3 expression partially decreased after cryopreservation. Because surface CD5, which is linked to self-reactivity in mice, was comparable between the naive subsets, TCR interaction strength was also inferred from the physicochemical properties of TRB CDR3s. Similar TRBV-TRBJ usage was shown by naive CXCR3-negative and CXCR3-positive cells from the same donor, whereas distinct patterns were shown by memory cells.

Each CD8+ T cell subset was flow-sorted in triplicate, with approximately 300,000 cells per subset placed directly into RLT lysis buffer. Naive CD8+ T cells were defined stringently as CD45RO-CCR7+CD27+CD95- to exclude memory contaminants. Standard density gradient centrifugation was used to isolate peripheral blood mononuclear cells from buffy coats. A FACSAria III was used to flow-sort naive CD8+ T cells into CXCR3-negative and CXCR3-positive populations. Total RNA was extracted from sorted cells with an RNeasy Mini Kit. The CDR3, cysteine through phenylalanine, is 13 amino acids long. DNA is not on record. CDR1 MGHRA and CDR2 YSYEKL are derived from the germline V gene. TCRdb names NextSeq 550 as the instrument used. The Human TCR Profiling Kit (MiLaboratory) was used to make UMI-labeled 5' RACE TRB cDNA libraries. cDNA synthesis used the entire amount of extracted RNA, and PCR amplification then used the entire amount of cDNA produced. Libraries were prepared in parallel using an identical number of PCR cycles. The authors' pipeline ran thus. With a minimum of two reads required per UMI, MIGEC and MiXCR pulled out about 52,000 +/- 9,100 unique UMI-labeled TRB cDNA molecules from each library. On average, around 40,000 +/- 10,000 functional in-frame TRB CDR3 nucleotide clonotypes lacking stop codons were found per library. After each sample was downsampled to 5000 UMI-labeled TRB molecules, VDJtools was used to calculate diversity metrics such as normalized Shannon-Wiener and Chao1. VDJtools was used to calculate clonotype-size-weighted physicochemical properties of the central five CDR3 residues, namely interaction energy, strength, volume and Kidera factor 4. The reads, reprocessed by TCRdb, yield one row per CDR3 protein sequence and no DNA. The V and J calls, along with clone size, are taken from TCRdb and not from the paper's own processing. The record for this sample contains roughly 110,000 distinct CDR3 sequences. The ten largest clones take up around 0.38% of the sample.

About this clonotype itself: Its antigen has not been determined.

The sequence joins TRBV4-1 to TRBJ1-6; checking the TCRdb D call of TRBD1 is not possible without DNA. The source is a human donor in good health. Some clones in this sample may be carry-over from other donors' samples. Sequencing was carried out using naive CXCR3+ CD8+ T cells from blood. The cell subset or site label, read with the paper, signifies: CD45RO-CCR7+CD27+CD95- naive CD8+ T cells expressing CXCR3 (TNR3+). This receptor has the CDR3 CASKGQGYSPLHF.